This T cell receptor beta chain was recorded in a study of T cells in Graves' hyperthyroidism and ophthalmopathy. RNA transcripts provided the source from which TCR beta CDR3 regions were amplified. HTBI primers were used for first-round RT-PCR of the TCR CDR3. TCRdb reprocessed the multiplex PCR reads via MiXCR and lists one record per CDR3 protein. The top ten clones hold around a sixth of a sample with fewer than 350,000 distinct CDR3 sequences, about a sixth of them seen once. Each diagnosis was grounded in clinical symptoms, serum thyroxine and TRAb, thyroid ultrasound, and orbital computed tomography. The PBMCs were taken from approximately 9 ml of fresh peripheral blood. Germline lookup yields CDR1 MDHEN and CDR2 SYDVKM. This CDR3 is built from 14 residues. The V end lost 1 base, the J end lost 5 bases, and 11 bases lay between the germline ends. This clonotype has a count of ten or more.

The clonotype comes from a woman in her 40s with Graves' ophthalmopathy. This chain connects TRBV28 to TRBJ2-5; D call uncertain. The specimen was blood. The CDR3 protein is CASSLFTHGETQYF. The CDR3 nucleotides are TGTGCCAGCAGTTTATTCACCCATGGGGAGACCCAGTACTTC.